These 9 T cell receptor beta chains share one sample of origin, sequenced in a study of CD8 T cells in ankylosing spondylitis. Study conclusions and caveats: In ankylosing spondylitis blood, a motif of roughly 8 highly homologous TCR beta variants appeared characteristic.

Their antigen targets remain unknown. TCRdb redid the calling of the 5' RACE reads with MiXCR, one entry per CDR3 protein. This table has a few hundred thousand distinct CDR3 sequences, 20% to 25% appearing once. Material: blood, either unsorted or a sorted T cell fraction (not recorded which). These receptors originate from a male donor with ankylosing spondylitis.

The chain is built from TRBV29-1 and TRBJ2-4; D is uncertain. The CDR3 totals 14 residues. Trimming cost V 6 bases and J 1 base, with 13 bases left between them. CDR1 and CDR2 (germline): SQVTM, ANQGSEA. CDR3 nucleotide sequence: TGCAGCGTACGGCCAGGTGCTGCCAAAAACATTCAGTACTTC. This encodes CSVRPGAAKNIQYF.

V gene TRBV19 combines with J gene TRBJ1-2; tentative D call: TRBD1 (6 bases). The length of the CDR3 is 14 residues. The ends were cut back, 1 base at V and 4 bases at J, with 10 bases in the middle. Germline-derived CDR1 and CDR2 are LNHDA and SQIVND (reference sequence). CDR3 region: CASSIGGHIYGYTF. For the CDR3, the DNA is TGTGCCAGTAGTATAGGGGGACACATCTATGGCTACACCTTC.

This chain joins TRBV2 and TRBJ2-2; D possibly corresponds to TRBD2 (5 bases). V was cut by 7 bases and J by 2 bases, with 14 bases left in between. The CDR3 runs to 15 residues. Per the germline V gene, CDR1 is SNHLY and CDR2 is FYNNEI. CDR3 DNA: TGTGCCAGCAAATTCGGGTCGGGAAACACCGGGGAGCTGTTTTTT. Amino acids: CASKFGSGNTGELFF.

The CDR3 here is CASSQDMGNEQFF. DNA for the CDR3: TGCGCCAGCAGCCAAGATATGGGGAATGAGCAGTTCTTC. The V and J genes are TRBV4-3 and TRBJ2-1, with D unclear. The CDR3 runs to 13 residues. The germline V and J ends were trimmed by 0 bases and 7 bases, with 7 bases remaining between them. Per the germline V gene, CDR1 is LGHNA and CDR2 is YSLEER.

V gene TRBV6-1 combines with J gene TRBJ2-3; D gene ambiguous. CDR1 and CDR2 from the germline V gene are MNHNS and SASEGT. The length of the CDR3 is 14 residues. Trimming removed 7 bases from V and 4 bases from J, with 15 bases in between. CDR3 protein: CASTPRLRADTQYF. DNA for the CDR3: TGTGCCAGCACCCCAAGGTTACGGGCAGATACGCAGTATTTT.

This clonotype was observed a few times. The rearrangement uses TRBV5-1 and TRBJ2-7; D call uncertain. V shed 0 bases and J shed 1 base, with 14 bases lying between them. Germline CDR1 is SGHRS and CDR2 is YFSETQ. The CDR3 has 16 residues. CDR3 bases: TGCGCCAGCAGCTTGGTTGGAAGCCTAGGGTCCTACGAGCAGTACTTC. This encodes CASSLVGSLGSYEQYF.

The chain has TRBV5-1 and TRBJ2-3, with 11 bases lining up with TRBD2. V trimming: 3 bases; J trimming: 6 bases; junction bases outside the gene matches: 3. The CDR3 has 14 amino acids. The V gene's germline CDR1 is SGHRS and CDR2 YFSETQ. The CDR3, as DNA: TGCGCCAGCAGCTCTCGGACTAGCGGGGATACGCAGTATTTT. This gives the protein CASSSRTSGDTQYF.

In DNA form, the CDR3 reads TGTGCCATCAGTGAGGTGACAGGAAATCAGCCCCAGCATTTT. As protein: CAISEVTGNQPQHF. The J gene is TRBJ1-5, the V gene TRBV10-3; tentatively, D is TRBD1 (6 bases). CDR3 length: 14 amino acids. Deletions cut 2 bases from V and 4 bases from J, with 9 bases between. Looked up from germline, CDR1 is ENHRY and CDR2 is SYGVKD.

The V gene is TRBV24-1, the J gene TRBJ2-1; 7 bases agree with TRBD1. This CDR3 has 15 residues. The germline V gene has CDR1 KGHDR and CDR2 SFDVKD. J was trimmed by 6 bases and V by 4 bases; bases with no gene match: 8. The CDR3 sequence: CATSDATGSGNEQFF. CDR3 bases: TGTGCCACCAGTGACGCGACAGGGTCGGGCAATGAGCAGTTCTTC.